Below, one TCR beta chain is given with its context. A few counts support this clonotype. Its binding antigen is unknown. Base qualities were left out, and no much larger clone turns up one base away. This sample was included in a study of response to subunit inactivated influenza vaccine (dated by TCRdb to the late 2010s). About the study as a whole: Deep quantitative profiling of the T cell receptor repertoire was used in the study to follow responses to a trivalent subunit inactivated influenza vaccine.

V is pared back by 2 bases and J by 6 bases, with 12 bases lying between the germline termini. The CDR3 has 14 amino acids, counting the end cysteine and phenylalanine. Left in the record is the CDR3 DNA by itself, 42 bases read in frame from the first base. The germline V gene supplies CDR1 MDHEN and CDR2 SYDVKM. General findings and caveats noted by the study authors: It was suggested by the authors that each seasonal influenza vaccination may recruit only a limited number of new T cells.

The protocol used for the library was RT-PCR. Sequencing took place on an Illumina HiSeq 2500. Through fastp at Q25 and MiXCR, TCRdb rebuilt clones from the public reads, retaining in-frame beta chains. Every distinct CDR3 protein forms one entry, paired with its most common genes and DNA. The sample table lists 500,000 to 700,000 distinct CDR3 sequences, 20% to 25% of them with a count of one. The biggest ten clones account for 2.8% of the sample. The sample also formed part of further work on T cells expressing NK-cell markers. As described in the second report: TCR beta cDNA libraries were made by 5'RACE template switching that added a universal primer site and unique molecular identifiers. TCR beta-chain repertoires were profiled in sorted CD3+CD56+NKG2C+, CD3+CD56+NKG2C- and CD3+CD56-NKG2C+ T-cell subsets from fewer than 10 donors. Of the eight sequenced donors, seven were found to be HCMV-seropositive and one was found to be HCMV-seronegative. To restrict sorting to alphabetaTCR-expressing T cells, an anti-gammadeltaTCR antibody was added in several experiments. In more than 5 donors, the dominant CD3+CD56+NKG2C+ clonotypes ranked among the top 10 CD8+ clonotypes, making up about 1.0-8% of CD8+ T cells. Those dominant clonotypes were again the most abundant among CD3+CD56-NKG2C+ cells in several donors, at about 28.3-60.1%. Whether the expanded NKG2C-expressing T cell clones were specific for HCMV antigens was left unclear. Randomly selected healthy volunteers, three men and five women, were used as the eight sequenced donors. HCMV-specific IgG was detected in serum with a commercial ELISA kit to determine HCMV serostatus. Ficoll density gradient centrifugation was used to isolate peripheral blood mononuclear cells from blood. CD4+ and CD8+ T cells were isolated from PBMC by magnetic immunoseparation with Miltenyi isolation kits. cDNA synthesis was primed from the TCR beta constant segment and was followed by two successive PCR amplification steps. Sequencing of the libraries produced 2 x 150 bp reads on Illumina HiSeq 2000/2500, MiSeq or NextSeq. MIGEC was used to demultiplex reads and group the reads by UMI, and MiTCR was used to assemble and quantify clonotypes. To exclude erroneous sequences, only TCR cDNA sequences supported by at least two reads were retained. The tcR package was used for downstream repertoire analysis, and clonotypes were matched across fractions by CDR3 nucleotide sequence plus V segment. Antigen specificity was annotated against VDJdb with VDJmatch, allowing one amino acid substitution in CDR3.

Here the sequenced sample was CD4+ T cells sorted from PBMCs, taken about 11 days after vaccination. The clonotype originates from a man aged 45 to 65 who received an inactivated influenza vaccine. Donor details come from another sample of the same person, matched by shared clones. The chain links TRBV28 with TRBJ2-3, with the D gene call left open. CDR3 region: CASSLVTTGDTQYF. The DNA reads as follows: TGTGCCAGCAGTTTAGTCACCACTGGGGATACGCAGTATTTT.